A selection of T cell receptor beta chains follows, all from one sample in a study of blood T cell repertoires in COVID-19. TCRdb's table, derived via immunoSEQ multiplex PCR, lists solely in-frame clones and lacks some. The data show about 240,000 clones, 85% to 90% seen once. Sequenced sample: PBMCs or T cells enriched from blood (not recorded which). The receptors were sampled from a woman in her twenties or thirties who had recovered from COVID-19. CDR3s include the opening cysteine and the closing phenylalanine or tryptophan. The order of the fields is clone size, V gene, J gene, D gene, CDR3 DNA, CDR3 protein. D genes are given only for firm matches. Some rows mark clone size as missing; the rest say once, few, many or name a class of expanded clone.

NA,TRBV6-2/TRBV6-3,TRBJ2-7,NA,TGTGCCAGCAGTTACTCCGTTCTAGGAACTCCCATCTACGAGCAGTACTTC,CASSYSVLGTPIYEQYF
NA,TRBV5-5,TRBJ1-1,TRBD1,TGTGCCAGCAGCAACCCCAGACAGGGCTACACTGAAGCTTTCTTT,CASSNPRQGYTEAFF
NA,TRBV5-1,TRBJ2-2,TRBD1,TGCGCCAGCAGCCTGACAGGGACCGGGGAGCTGTTTTTT,CASSLTGTGELFF
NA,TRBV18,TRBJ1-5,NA,TGTGCCAGCTCACCGTTCGGGGGGCGAGGGAGCAATCAGCCCCAGCATTTT,CASSPFGGRGSNQPQHF
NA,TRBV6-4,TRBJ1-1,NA,TGTGCCAGCAGTGACGAAGGGGGCACTGAAGCTTTCTTT,CASSDEGGTEAFF
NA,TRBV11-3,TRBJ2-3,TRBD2,TGTGCCAGCAGCCCAAGCCCGGGACTAGCGGGGTATATGGATACGCAGTATTTT,CASSPSPGLAGYMDTQYF
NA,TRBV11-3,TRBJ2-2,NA,TGTGCCAGCAGCTTGGGACAACTGAACACCGGGGAGCTGTTTTTT,CASSLGQLNTGELFF
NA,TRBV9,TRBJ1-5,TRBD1,TGTGCCAGCAGCGGGGGACAGGGGGACAATCAGCCCCAGCATTTT,CASSGGQGDNQPQHF
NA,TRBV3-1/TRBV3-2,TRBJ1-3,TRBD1,TGTGCCAGCAGCCAAGCTACCGGGACAGGCCACTCTGGAAACACCATATATTTT,CASSQATGTGHSGNTIYF
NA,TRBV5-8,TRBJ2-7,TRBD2,TGTGCCAGCAGCTTACCACGTAGCGGGAGTGGAGTCTACGAGCAGTACTTC,CASSLPRSGSGVYEQYF
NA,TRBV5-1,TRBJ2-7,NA,TGCGCCAGCAGCTTGGCCGATTCAGACGAGCAGTACTTC,CASSLADSDEQYF
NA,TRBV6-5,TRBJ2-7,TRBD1,TGTGCCAGCTCCCCCTCCACAGGGGCCTACGAGCAGTACTTC,CASSPSTGAYEQYF
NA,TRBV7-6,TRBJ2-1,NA,TGTGCCAGCAGCTTAAGGCTAGTCTCCTACAATGAGCAGTTCTTC,CASSLRLVSYNEQFF
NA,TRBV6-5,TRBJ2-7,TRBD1,TGTGCCAGCAGTCACCCCGGGACAGGGTTGGACGAGCAGTACTTC,CASSHPGTGLDEQYF
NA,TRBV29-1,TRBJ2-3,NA,TGCAGCGTTGAAGATCGACAGGTGTATACGCAGTATTTT,CSVEDRQVYTQYF
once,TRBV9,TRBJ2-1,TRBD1,TGTGCCAGCAGCCCCCGGGACAGGGTTACCTACAATGAGCAGTTCTTC,CASSPRDRVTYNEQFF
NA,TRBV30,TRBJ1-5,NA,TGTGCCTGGAGTTCTTCCTATCCCCAGCCCCAGCATTTT,CAWSSSYPQPQHF
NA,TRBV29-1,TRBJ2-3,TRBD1,TGCAGCGTTGAATACCGGGACGGGGACAGCGATCCGCAGTATTTT,CSVEYRDGDSDPQYF